This entry features one T cell receptor (beta chain) sequence. CDR3 length equals 17 residues. The sample comes from a study of shared clonotypes between healthy human individuals. Genomic DNA from each subset was divided evenly over several immunoSEQ plates. An approximately 180 ng quantity of DNA, 25,000 to 30,000 T cell genomes, went into the sorted-subset replicate PCRs. The repertoire was sequenced with immunoSEQ multiplex PCR; TCRdb's copy has only in-frame clones and lacks some. The table shows roughly 2.4 million clones, with around 95% occurring only once. Sequencing was carried out using naive CD4+ T cells sorted from blood. Noted subset: CD45RA+ positively selected. The chain is built from TRBV12-2 and TRBJ1-1. TRBV12-2 is classified as a pseudogene. This sequence originates from a man younger than 35 in good health. CDR3 bases: TGTGCAAGTCGCAACCTCGGCACCCCAGGAGTTAACACTGAAGCTTTCTTT. Translating gives CASRNLGTPGVNTEAFF.